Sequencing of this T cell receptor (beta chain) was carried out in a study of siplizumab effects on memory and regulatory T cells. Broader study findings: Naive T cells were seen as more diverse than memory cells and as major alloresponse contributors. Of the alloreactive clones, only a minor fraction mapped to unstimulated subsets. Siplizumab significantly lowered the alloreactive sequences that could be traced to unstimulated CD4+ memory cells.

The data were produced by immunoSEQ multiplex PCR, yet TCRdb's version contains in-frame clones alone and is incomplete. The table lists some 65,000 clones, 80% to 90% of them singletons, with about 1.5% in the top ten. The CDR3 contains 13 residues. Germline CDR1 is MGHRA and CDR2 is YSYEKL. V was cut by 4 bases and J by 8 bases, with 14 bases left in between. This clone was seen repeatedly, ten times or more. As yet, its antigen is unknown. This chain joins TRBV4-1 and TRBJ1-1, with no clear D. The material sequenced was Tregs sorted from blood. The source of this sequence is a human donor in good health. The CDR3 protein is CASSPPQAGEAFF. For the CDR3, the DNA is TGCGCCAGCAGCCCCCCCCAGGCTGGGGAAGCTTTCTTT.